This TCR beta chain stems from a study of T cell responses to AZD1222 COVID-19 vaccine. V was trimmed by 2 bases and J by 7 bases, leaving 12 bases between them. Germline V gives CDR1 SGHTA, CDR2 FQGNSA. This CDR3 has 13 residues. Overall study results and limits: As reported, nearly half of all spike-specific TCRs target variant regions that are unmutated. Only a handful of AZD1222 recipients, roughly 6 in all, had baseline seropositivity. The study found Spike-specific TCR breadth and depth rose after two AZD1222 doses.

Profiled with immunoSEQ multiplex PCR; TCRdb holds only in-frame clones, not every one. This table has approximately 100,000 clones, approximately 89% appearing once. This clone was recorded only once. As yet, its antigen is unknown. The sequencing used peripheral blood, collected 28 days after the second AZD1222 dose. This TCR was recovered from an adult who received the AZD1222 COVID-19 vaccine. The chain carries TRBV7-2 and TRBJ2-7; no clear D gene. The DNA for the CDR3 is TGTGCCAGCAGCTTAATATCCCTCGGGGAGCAGTACTTC. Its protein is CASSLISLGEQYF.